The T cell receptor (beta chain) under discussion was sequenced for a study of blood T cell repertoires in COVID-19. Study-level information: Some COVID-19 samples were acute and others convalescent; all came from the United States, Italy and Spain. T cells, B-cell-depleted T cells, or PBMCs provided the cDNA or gDNA that served as material.

Per the study methods: Reference gene primer amplification yielded estimated nucleated cell counts. Measured with immunoSEQ multiplex PCR; TCRdb has only the in-frame clones, and not every one. V and J calls and clone size are those listed in that table; D and trimming were worked out from the DNA. There are tens of thousands of clones in the sample; roughly nine tenths occur only once, and 20% to 25% lies in the top ten. This TCR derives from a woman older than 75 with COVID-19, enrolled during active disease. The source material was peripheral blood.

The CDR3 reads CASSQAGGGALTDTQYF. The CDR3, as DNA: TGTGCCAGCAGCCAAGCTGGCGGGGGGGCCTTGACAGATACGCAGTATTTT. This sequence joins TRBV3-1 (or the pseudogene TRBV3-2) and TRBJ2-3; 9 nucleotides line up with TRBD2. The CDR3 contains 17 residues. V lost 1 base to trimming and J lost 3 bases; unmatched junction nucleotides: 8. The V gene's germline CDR1 is LGHDT and CDR2 YNNKEL (reference sequence).